Listed here are 28 T cell receptor beta chains from one sample, sequenced in a study of cytomegalovirus exposure and HLA in healthy donors. Primers: 60 Vbeta forward and 13 Jbeta reverse. Produced via immunoSEQ multiplex PCR; TCRdb's table is partial and in-frame only. The sample carries about 98,000 clones, around three quarters recorded once. Sequencing was carried out using PBMCs. The receptors were sampled from a human donor in good health.

This sequence joins TRBV5-1 and TRBJ1-6, with D unresolved. V lost 0 bases and J 6 bases, leaving 7 bases between the germline ends. Germline-derived CDR1 and CDR2 are SGHRS and YFSETQ. This CDR3 comprises 14 residues. The CDR3 nucleotides read TGCGCCAGCAGCTTGGCCGTCAGTAATTCACCCCTCCACTTT. Translation gives CASSLAVSNSPLHF.

Points on this clone: Relative to the germline gene, one junction end is altered; a read error may explain this. V and J are TRBV7-8 and TRBJ1-2; tentative D call: TRBD1 (5 bases). The germline V gene has CDR1 SGHVS and CDR2 FQNEAQ. There are 15 residues in the CDR3. The CDR3: CASSLASGQGYGYTF. The CDR3 DNA reads TGTGCCAGCAGCCTAGCCTCTGGACAAGGCTATGGCTACACCTTC.

This clone was detected once. CDR3 DNA: TGTGCCAGCAGCCAAGCCCCCTTGACAGGGGGATCCACTGAAGCTTTCTTT. Translated: CASSQAPLTGGSTEAFF. The chain employs TRBV14 and TRBJ1-1, with TRBD1 matching over 9 bases. The CDR3 runs to 17 residues. Per the germline V gene, CDR1 is SGHDN and CDR2 is FVKESK. V shed 1 base and J 4 bases; nucleotides not matched to a gene: 10.

This chain joins TRBV19 and TRBJ1-2, with D maybe TRBD1 (5 bases). There are 13 residues in the CDR3. Germline values: CDR1 LNHDA, CDR2 SQIVND (reference sequence). V was pared by 10 bases and J by 6 bases, with 18 bases between. The CDR3 here is CATLPRGGDGYTF. In DNA form, the CDR3 reads TGTGCCACCCTTCCAAGGGGAGGGGATGGCTACACCTTC.

The chain combines TRBV5-6 with TRBJ2-2; D is unclear. The germline V gene has CDR1 SGHDT and CDR2 YYEEEE. The CDR3 has 15 residues. With 0 bases removed from V and 6 bases from J, the gap between germline ends came to 12 bases. The chain's CDR3 is CASSLVPRGPGELFF. CDR3 nucleotides: TGTGCCAGCAGCTTGGTTCCGCGCGGCCCCGGGGAGCTGTTTTTT.

The V and J genes are TRBV6-1 and TRBJ2-3, with D tentatively TRBD1 (6 bases). V shed 0 bases and J shed 4 bases, with 32 bases lying between them. The length of the CDR3 is 22 residues. CDR1 is MNHNS and CDR2 is SASEGT in the germline V gene. CDR3 DNA sequence: TGTGCCAGCAGTGAAGCAGGCGGTGGGCAGGGGATCGGGAAGGGTTTCTCAGATACGCAGTATTTT. Its protein is CASSEAGGGQGIGKGFSDTQYF.

The chain links TRBV18 to TRBJ1-1, with D hard to call. This CDR3 region has 12 residues. Trimming took off 2 bases at V and 2 bases at J, with 3 bases between the two ends. Germline-derived CDR1 and CDR2 are KGHSH and LQKENI. CDR3 nucleotide sequence: TGTGCCAGCTCACCATCTAACACTGAAGCTTTCTTT. Translated, it gives CASSPSNTEAFF. The entire variable domain, with the rest obtained from reference TRBV18 and TRBJ1-1, is as follows: NAGVMQNPRHLVRRRGQEARLRCSPMKGHSHVYWYRQLPEEGLKFMVYLQKENIIDESGMPKERFSAEFPKEGPSILRIQQVVRGDSAAYFCASSPSNTEAFFGQGTRLTVV.

This clone showed up just once. This chain joins TRBV18 and TRBJ1-1; D gene unclear. This CDR3 is built from 13 residues. Per germline, CDR1 KGHSH and CDR2 LQKENI. V lost 2 bases and J lost 3, with 7 bases in between. The CDR3: CASSPATDTEAFF. CDR3 bases: TGTGCCAGCTCACCAGCTACGGACACTGAAGCTTTCTTT.

CDR3: CSAGAGQGNTEAFF. CDR3 sequence (DNA): TGCAGCGCTGGGGCGGGACAGGGGAACACTGAAGCTTTCTTT. The chain has TRBV29-1 and TRBJ1-1, with 9 positions matching TRBD1. The CDR3 runs 14 residues. Germline-derived CDR1 and CDR2 are SQVTM and ANQGSEA. Germline trimming cut 7 bases from V and 1 base from J; bases unmatched to any gene: 7.

The chain couples TRBV5-1 to TRBJ2-2; D perhaps matches TRBD2 (6 bases). V shed 10 bases and J shed 1 base, with 14 bases lying between them. The V gene's germline CDR1 is SGHRS and CDR2 YFSETQ. This CDR3 is 14 amino acids long. The CDR3 nucleotides are TGCGCCGCATCTAAAGCGGGGAACACCGGGGAGCTGTTTTTT. Protein sequence: CAASKAGNTGELFF.

This clone was counted only a few times. The V gene is TRBV6-1, the J gene TRBJ1-6, with a possible D match to TRBD1 (6 bases). The germline V gene has CDR1 MNHNS and CDR2 SASEGT. This CDR3 spans 14 amino acids. The germline V and J ends were trimmed by 5 bases and 5 bases, with 10 bases remaining between them. The CDR3 nucleotides read TGTGCCAGCAGTCGGGACACCCATAATTCACCCCTCCACTTT. Translation gives CASSRDTHNSPLHF.

The rearrangement joins TRBV27 to TRBJ1-1; 9 bases fit TRBD1. Germline CDR1 MNHEY, CDR2 SMNVEV (reference sequence). This CDR3 contains 15 residues. V was pared by 4 bases and J by 0 bases, with 3 bases of the junction left unmatched. The CDR3 DNA reads TGTGCCAGCAGTTCGCGGACAGGGGTGAACACTGAAGCTTTCTTT. It translates to CASSSRTGVNTEAFF.

V is TRBV30 and J is TRBJ2-1, with D possibly matching TRBD1 (5 bases). CDR3 length: 11 residues. Germline V gives CDR1 GTSNPN, CDR2 SVGIG (reference sequence). V was shortened by 3 bases and J by 12 bases, with 12 bases between the two germline ends. CDR3 coding DNA: TGTGCCTGGAGCTCAAGGGGTTGGCAGTTCTTC. This codes for CAWSSRGWQFF.

This chain joins TRBV5-1 and TRBJ1-1; D unclear. V lost 0 bases to trimming and J lost 5 bases, with 11 bases between them. This CDR3 is built from 14 residues. Germline CDR1 SGHRS, CDR2 YFSETQ. The CDR3 loop reads CASSLGGGRTEAFF. Here the CDR3 DNA reads TGCGCCAGCAGCTTGGGAGGAGGGCGAACTGAAGCTTTCTTT.

Many counts were recorded for this clone. V is TRBV4-1 and J is TRBJ1-2; tentative D call: TRBD1 (6 bases). Deletions cut 3 bases from V and 4 bases from J, with 21 bases between. This CDR3 comprises 17 residues. Per germline, CDR1 MGHRA and CDR2 YSYEKL. CDR3: CASSHDSPRGRSYGYTF. CDR3 coding DNA: TGCGCCAGCAGCCACGATAGCCCCAGGGGCCGTAGCTATGGCTACACCTTC.

The chain couples TRBV5-1 to TRBJ2-7, with 9 bases lining up with TRBD2. Trimming cost V 3 bases and J 3 bases; bases outside gene matches: 13. CDR3 length: 17 amino acids. Germline CDR1 reads SGHRS; CDR2 reads YFSETQ. DNA of the CDR3: TGCGCCAGCAGCTCCCTACGGCAGCGGGGGGCTCACTACGAGCAGTACTTC. It yields the protein CASSSLRQRGAHYEQYF.

This chain joins TRBV6-1 and TRBJ1-1; 7 bases align to TRBD1. CDR3 length equals 13 residues. V was clipped by 10 bases and J by 3 bases; unmatched bases: 8. The V gene's germline CDR1 is MNHNS and CDR2 SASEGT. The CDR3 DNA is TGTGCCACCAAGGACAGGTCGGACACTGAAGCTTTCTTT. Its protein product is CATKDRSDTEAFF.

In nucleotides, the CDR3 is TGCAGCGTAGCAGGGGCCGGCACAGATACGCAGTATTTT. Residues: CSVAGAGTDTQYF. The chain couples TRBV29-1 to TRBJ2-3; weak D call: TRBD1 (6 bases). The CDR3 spans 13 residues. From germline, CDR1 is SQVTM and CDR2 ANQGSEA. The ends were cut back, 6 bases at V and 1 base at J, with 11 bases in the middle.

The V gene is TRBV4-1, the J gene TRBJ2-3, with TRBD2 as a possible D gene (7 bases). Trimming removed 2 bases from V and 3 bases from J, with 15 bases in between. The CDR3 is made up of 16 amino acids. Looked up from germline, CDR1 is MGHRA and CDR2 is YSYEKL. The CDR3 sequence is CASSQSGRGGTDTQYF. The DNA of the CDR3 is TGCGCCAGCAGCCAATCAGGGAGGGGGGGAACAGATACGCAGTATTTT.

V gene TRBV7-6 combines with J gene TRBJ1-2, with 8 positions matching TRBD1. CDR1 SGHVS and CDR2 FNYEAQ come from the germline V gene. Losses at the gene ends were 0 bases for V and 8 bases for J; bases not matched to a gene: 11. This CDR3 comprises 16 residues. CDR3 in DNA: TGTGCCAGCAGCTTAGCCCCTAGGCAGGGGGCTAGCGGCTACACCTTC. Encoded protein: CASSLAPRQGASGYTF.

The CDR3, as DNA: TGTGCTAGTGGTCCCGTCAACAAAGGGACTAGCGGGGGGGCAGTGGAGACCCAGTACTTC. Protein sequence: CASGPVNKGTSGGAVETQYF. V usage is TRBV12-5 and J usage is TRBJ2-5, with TRBD2 identical over 16 bases. This CDR3 spans 20 amino acids. Germline V gives CDR1 LGHNT, CDR2 FRNRAP. V lost 5 bases to trimming and J lost 5 bases; unmatched junction nucleotides: 17.

V usage is TRBV27 and J usage is TRBJ2-2, with D possibly matching TRBD1 (6 bases). CDR3 size: 12 residues. Trimming stripped 7 bases from V and 5 bases from J, with 8 bases between. The V gene's germline CDR1 is MNHEY and CDR2 SMNVEV (reference sequence). The CDR3 nucleotides are TGTGCCAGCAACACAGGGACCGGGGAGCTGTTTTTT. Encoded protein: CASNTGTGELFF.

The chain employs TRBV5-6 and TRBJ1-2; the D is unclear. Trimming cost V 0 bases and J 7 bases, with 16 bases left between them. This CDR3 region has 15 residues. Germline loops: CDR1 SGHDT, CDR2 YYEEEE. The CDR3 spells CASSLGVGGLTGYTF. The CDR3 nucleotides are TGTGCCAGCAGCTTGGGGGTAGGCGGGCTTACTGGCTACACCTTC.

The chain has TRBV2 and TRBJ2-3; TRBD2 matches at 11 bases. The CDR3 runs to 16 residues. Trimming took 0 bases from V and 7 from J; bases not matched to a gene: 6. The V gene's germline CDR1 is SNHLY and CDR2 FYNNEI. The CDR3 reads CASSEARLAGGHTQYF. DNA for the CDR3: TGTGCCAGCAGTGAAGCGCGGCTAGCGGGAGGACATACGCAGTATTTT. The full variable domain, with the rest looked up from reference TRBV2 and TRBJ2-3, is EPEVTQTPSHQVTQMGQEVILRCVPISNHLYFYWYRQILGQKVEFLVSFYNNEISEKSEIFDDQFSVERPDGSNFTLKIRSTKLEDSAMYFCASSEARLAGGHTQYFGPGTRLTVL.

Concerning this clone itself: The junction shows a germline mismatch at one end, possibly a read error. CDR3 amino acids: CATGRRTGGRNTIYF. The CDR3 DNA reads as TGTGCCACCGGCAGACGGACAGGGGGGAGAAACACCATATATTTT. This chain links TRBV15 with TRBJ1-3; 10 nucleotides align to TRBD1. The CDR3 is 15 amino acids. Per germline, CDR1 LNHNV and CDR2 YYDKDF (reference sequence).

The V and J genes are TRBV12-5 and TRBJ2-5; 15 bases are a match to TRBD2. The better agreement between TRBJ2-7 and the DNA end casts doubt on the J call. CDR1 is LGHNT, CDR2 FRNRAP, per germline. This CDR3 comprises 17 residues. The DNA for the CDR3 is TGTGCTAGTGGTTTGTTGGGACTAGCGGGAGGCATCAACGAGCAGTACTTC. This encodes CASGLLGLAGGINEQYF.

This clone was seen a few times. V usage is TRBV25-1 and J usage is TRBJ1-1, with 8 bases identical to TRBD1. This CDR3 region has 15 residues. CDR1 MGHDK and CDR2 SYGVNS come from the germline V gene. With V trimmed by 7 bases and J by 1 base, 8 bases remained unmatched. The CDR3 protein is CASTPSGGPNTEAFF. CDR3 nucleotides: TGTGCCAGCACACCTTCAGGGGGCCCGAACACTGAAGCTTTCTTT.

This clone was observed a few times. The chain combines TRBV6-6 with TRBJ2-3, with TRBD2 matching over 12 bases. The CDR3 extends over 16 amino acids. V was pared by 5 bases and J by 0 bases, with 3 bases of the junction left unmatched. The V gene's germline CDR1 is MNHNY and CDR2 SVGAGI (reference sequence). In DNA form, the CDR3 reads TGTGCCAGCAGTCGACTAGCGGGGGAGAGCACAGATACGCAGTATTTT. Amino acids: CASSRLAGESTDTQYF.